This TCR beta chain appears in the sequencing data of a study of PD-1 blockade in classical Hodgkin lymphoma. Study-wide results and limits: Reports described newly diagnosed patients as having lower baseline TCR diversity than healthy donors. Baseline diversity in complete responders resembled that of newly diagnosed patients.

On this clone itself: Its antigen is not identified.

There are 14 residues in the CDR3. Per germline, CDR1 MNHNS and CDR2 SASEGT. The V segment lost 6 bases and the J segment 0 bases; nucleotides outside the gene matches: 4. Each patient relapsed following autologous stem cell transplantation, and prior brentuximab vedotin exposure differed. Method: immunoSEQ multiplex PCR; TCRdb's copy keeps in-frame clones and lacks some. The data contain about 84,000 clones, around 86% of them singletons. The sequence was collected from a human donor with classical Hodgkin lymphoma. This rearrangement joins TRBV6-1 to TRBJ2-7; 8 nucleotides align to TRBD1. Sequenced material: peripheral blood mononuclear cells (PBMCs), taken at baseline. The CDR3 loop reads CASSRTGSSYEQYF. CDR3 DNA sequence: TGTGCCAGCAGCCGGACAGGGAGCTCCTACGAGCAGTACTTC.